This TCR beta chain appears in the sequencing data of a study of CD8 T cells in ankylosing spondylitis. This clonotype was picked up a small number of times. What it binds is unknown. Quantitative 5'-RACE with molecular barcodes was used to make the TCR beta libraries. Each CDR3 protein is one row after TCRdb ran MiXCR on the 5' RACE reads. The sample includes approximately 340,000 distinct CDR3 sequences, under 15% of them seen just once. The study, taken as a whole, reports: Peripheral blood held disease-linked clones only at relatively low frequency, and these were CD8+.

The source is a male donor with ankylosing spondylitis or in good health (not recorded which). The source material was blood, either unsorted or a sorted T cell fraction (not recorded which).

Here the CDR3 DNA reads TGCAGTGCTCCGTTCCGGACAGGCCACACTGAAGCTTTCTTT. The encoded protein is CSAPFRTGHTEAFF. The chain carries TRBV20-1 and TRBJ1-1, with 7 bases that match TRBD1. This CDR3 contains 14 residues. J gave up 3 bases and V 5 bases, and 9 bases lay outside the gene matches. Per the germline V gene, CDR1 is DFQATT and CDR2 is SNEGSKA (reference sequence).